This T cell receptor beta chain originates from a study of T-cell reconstitution after alpha-beta-depleted transplantation in children. Whole-study results and caveats: At around two months after transplant, the alpha-beta T cells were reportedly derived from several hundred expanded clones that came from non-depleted graft cells. T-cell counts and diversity were attributed mostly to newly produced T cells one year after transplant. Recipient T cells and thymic progenitors that survived were the source of the high TCRbeta diversity seen at day 60 in some patients.

Unique molecular identifiers were incorporated during preparation of the TCRbeta library. MiXCR, run by TCRdb on the PCR reads, gives a single entry per CDR3 protein. The profile covers roughly 670,000 distinct CDR3 sequences, with about an eighth appearing a single time and roughly 0.77% taken by the ten largest. The sample holds many counts of this clonotype. The antigen remains undetermined. This specimen was PBMCs, taken before TCRalphabeta/CD19-depleted stem cell transplant. The receptor was isolated from a girl aged 2 to 10 with congenital amegakaryocytic thrombocytopenia, due to receive a stem cell transplant.

The CDR3 is CSVFEQTQYF. CDR3 DNA sequence: TGCAGCGTTTTTGAGCAGACCCAGTACTTC. The V and J genes are TRBV29-1 and TRBJ2-5, with no clear D. The CDR3 has 10 residues. Germline V gene lookup returns CDR1 SQVTM and CDR2 ANQGSEA. Deletions cut 5 bases from V and 6 bases from J, with 7 bases between.